This TCR beta chain was captured by sequencing in a study of T-cell memory formation after mild COVID-19. Study-wide background: Largely, TCR clusters stayed within a single donor. Regarding the study as a whole: That cross-reactive memory joined was suggested by some responding clones appearing in pre-infection memory. Day 15 to 85 contractors were CD4/CD8 balanced; later expanders leaned CD4+.

Germline V gene sequence: CDR1 SGDLS, CDR2 YYNGEE. The CDR3 contains 15 residues. J was trimmed by 4 bases and V by 2 bases; bases with no gene match: 5. 5'RACE primed from the constant segment yielded TCR alpha and TCR beta cDNA libraries bearing sample barcodes and UMIs. From the 5' RACE reads, TCRdb called clonotypes with MiXCR, one entry per CDR3 protein. The sample holds roughly 350,000 distinct CDR3 sequences, roughly 21% seen once. As regards this clonotype: Its target is not known.

This rearrangement joins TRBV9 to TRBJ2-2, with 7 bases matching TRBD1. The source of this sequence is an adult woman who had mild COVID-19 (a few samples of this study predate the infection). Cell type and time point are not known. The specimen was PBMCs or a T cell subset sorted from them (not recorded which). The CDR3 loop reads CASSVTGATTGELFF. The DNA of the CDR3 is TGTGCCAGCAGCGTTACAGGGGCAACCACCGGGGAGCTGTTTTTT.